A few counts support the clone carrying this T cell receptor beta chain. The entry originates in a study of blood T cells in healthy people across ages. Total RNA was extracted at no less than 5 micrograms per sample. A sample-barcoded 5' primer and a J-beta primer mix were used in a second PCR of about 7 to 12 cycles. Each TCR beta cDNA got a 12-nucleotide random molecular identifier. TCRdb re-analysed the 5' RACE reads in MiXCR, keeping a single row per CDR3 protein. The table records roughly 1.7 million distinct CDR3 sequences, 30% to 40% of them present only once. The CDR3 runs to 15 residues. The germline V and J ends were trimmed by 5 bases and 8 bases, with 23 bases remaining between them. From germline, CDR1 is DFQATT and CDR2 SNEGSKA (reference sequence).

J is TRBJ2-3 and V is TRBV20-1; a possible D gene is TRBD2 (6 bases). Sequencing was performed on blood. The sequence derives from a woman in her twenties or thirties in good health. In nucleotides, the CDR3 is TGCAGTGCTCACCCCCACCGGCGGGGAAGGGGTACGCAGTATTTT. Its protein product is CSAHPHRRGRGTQYF.